What follows describes a single T cell receptor beta chain. Here immunoSEQ multiplex PCR was the method, and the copy in TCRdb shows in-frame clones only, minus some. The data show some 180,000 clones, 86% seen once. This record comes from a study of blood T cell repertoires in COVID-19. Turning to the study itself: Among Cohort 3 donors, those recovered had two negative PCRs, clearance, or symptom resolution. In each case, the material was cDNA or gDNA derived from T cells, B-cell-depleted T cells, or PBMCs.

This TCR came from a woman aged 35 to 49 in a cohort exposed to, infected with or recovered from COVID-19 (not recorded which). Sequencing used PBMCs or T cells enriched from blood (not recorded which).

Here the CDR3 reads CASRQLNTGELFF. As DNA, the CDR3 is TGTGCCAGCAGACAGCTGAACACCGGGGAGCTGTTTTTT. The rearrangement uses TRBV2 and TRBJ2-2; D remains ambiguous. Looked up from germline, CDR1 is SNHLY and CDR2 is FYNNEI. V dropped 6 bases and J dropped 1 base, with 6 bases sitting between them. The CDR3 is 13 amino acids.